The 23 T cell receptor beta chains listed next were all sequenced from one sample in a study of patients and donors after allogeneic stem cell transplantation. One entry per CDR3 protein results from TCRdb running MiXCR on the RT-PCR reads. The sample includes about 210,000 distinct CDR3 sequences, less than 50% of them seen just once. The sample taken for sequencing was blood, either unsorted or a sorted T cell fraction (not recorded which). These receptors came from a human donor who was either an allogeneic HSCT recipient or a stem cell or donor lymphocyte infusion donor (not recorded which). It is not recorded whose cells these are; they may come from a transplant donor.

The rearrangement uses TRBV5-1 and TRBJ1-2; D remains ambiguous. V lost 4 bases and J lost 0, with 4 bases in between. Germline V gene lookup returns CDR1 SGHRS and CDR2 YFSETQ. This CDR3 has 12 amino acids. The CDR3 DNA follows: TGCGCCAGCAGCCGGACTAACTATGGCTACACCTTC. Its protein is CASSRTNYGYTF. The whole variable domain, filled in from reference TRBV5-1 and TRBJ1-2, reads KAGVTQTPRYLIKTRGQQVTLSCSPISGHRSVSWYQQTPGQGLQFLFEYFSETQRNKGNFPGRFSGRQFSNSRSEMNVSTLELGDSALYLCASSRTNYGYTFGSGTRLTVV.

This clonotype was detected a few times. The gene calls are TRBV10-3 and TRBJ1-2; tentative D call: TRBD1 (5 bases). V lost 7 bases to trimming and J lost 6 bases, with 6 bases between them. The CDR3 has 10 residues. Germline V gene sequence: CDR1 ENHRY, CDR2 SYGVKD. In DNA, the CDR3 is TGTGCCATCAAAGGGGATGGCTACACCTTC. Amino acids: CAIKGDGYTF.

This chain joins TRBV6-6 and TRBJ1-1, with D possibly being TRBD1 (5 bases). Germline V CDR1 and CDR2: MNHNY, SVGAGI (reference sequence). CDR3 length: 12 residues. Trimming took 0 bases from V and 7 from J, leaving 6 bases between them. The CDR3 spells CASSYSGLEAFF. The CDR3 DNA is TGTGCCAGCAGTTACTCGGGGCTTGAAGCTTTCTTT.

This sequence joins TRBV5-1 and TRBJ1-2; D gene ambiguous. The CDR3 loop spans 13 amino acids. Germline V gives CDR1 SGHRS, CDR2 YFSETQ. V was trimmed by 0 bases and J by 5 bases, leaving 8 bases between them. CDR3 in DNA: TGCGCCAGCAGCTTGGCCTTGGGGTATGGCTACACCTTC. Translated, it gives CASSLALGYGYTF.

The CDR3 DNA follows: TGTGCCAGCAGCTTTCAGGGCCAGAACTATGGCTACACCTTC. As protein: CASSFQGQNYGYTF. V and J are TRBV7-2 and TRBJ1-2; TRBD1 is a possible D gene (5 bases). The germline V and J ends were trimmed by 3 bases and 2 bases, with 10 bases remaining between them. Germline CDR1 SGHTA, CDR2 FQGNSA. This CDR3 is built from 14 residues.

This chain links TRBV5-4 with TRBJ1-5; tentative D call: TRBD1 (5 bases). The CDR3 is 14 amino acids. The V gene lost 0 bases and the J gene lost 5 bases, with 9 bases spanning the gap. Germline-derived CDR1 and CDR2 are SGHNT and YYREEE (reference sequence). As DNA, the CDR3 is TGTGCCAGCAGCTTGGGGGGCAGGGATCAGCCCCAGCATTTT. This encodes CASSLGGRDQPQHF.

The chain employs TRBV7-2 and TRBJ1-3; 7 bases are a match to TRBD1. The V gene's germline CDR1 is SGHTA and CDR2 FQGNSA. The CDR3 contains 15 residues. With V trimmed by 3 bases and J by 4 bases, 6 bases remained unmatched. CDR3 in DNA: TGTGCCAGCAGCTTCAGGGGGGCCCCCGGAAACACCATATATTTT. This encodes CASSFRGAPGNTIYF.

This chain connects TRBV10-3 to TRBJ1-4; D gene uncertain. CDR1 is ENHRY, CDR2 SYGVKD, per germline. The CDR3 is 16 residues long. V was cut by 11 bases and J by 0 bases, with 19 bases left in between. The chain's CDR3 is CASGRYSRATNEKLFF. The DNA for the CDR3 is TGTGCCTCCGGGCGGTACTCGAGGGCAACTAATGAAAAACTGTTTTTT.

This clonotype was recorded a few times. The chain couples TRBV7-8 to TRBJ1-1, with D maybe TRBD1 (5 bases). The germline V gene has CDR1 SGHVS and CDR2 FQNEAQ. The germline V and J ends were trimmed by 5 bases and 4 bases, with 17 bases remaining between them. This CDR3 comprises 15 residues. For the CDR3, the DNA is TGTGCCAGCAGCCGACCGGGACTTGGACCCACTGAAGCTTTCTTT. As protein: CASSRPGLGPTEAFF.

The rearrangement links TRBV7-8 to TRBJ2-1; TRBD2 matches at 9 bases. The CDR3 length is 16 residues. Germline CDR1 and CDR2: SGHVS and FQNEAQ. V was clipped by 5 bases and J by 7 bases; unmatched bases: 12. The CDR3 sequence is CASSHYPGLALNEQFF. CDR3 nucleotides: TGTGCCAGCAGCCACTATCCGGGACTAGCTCTTAATGAGCAGTTCTTC.

In this sample, this clonotype turned up a few times. J is TRBJ1-2 and V is TRBV27; tentatively, D is TRBD1 (5 bases). The CDR3 contains 14 residues. The germline V gene encodes CDR1 MNHEY and CDR2 SMNVEV (reference sequence). The V end lost 3 bases, the J end lost 9 bases, and 17 bases lay between the germline ends. Here the CDR3 reads CASSFVGRGFSYTF. The DNA for the CDR3 is TGTGCCAGCAGTTTTGTTGGCCGGGGGTTCAGCTACACCTTC.

The rearrangement links TRBV7-2 to TRBJ1-3, with 9 bases that match TRBD1. In germline, CDR1 is SGHTA, CDR2 FQGNSA. This CDR3 is built from 15 residues. V lost 5 bases to trimming and J lost 4 bases; unmatched junction nucleotides: 6. CDR3: CASSIYRGLGNTIYF. The CDR3 coding sequence is TGTGCCAGCAGCATATACAGGGGGCTAGGAAACACCATATATTTT.

In its sample, this clonotype was seen a few times. V is TRBV7-2 and J is TRBJ1-2; no clear D. Trimming took off 2 bases at V and 0 bases at J, with 16 bases between the two ends. CDR3 length equals 17 residues. Germline assignment: CDR1 SGHTA and CDR2 FQGNSA. CDR3 region: CASSLNDGKLANYGYTF. As DNA, the CDR3 is TGTGCCAGCAGCTTAAACGACGGAAAATTAGCTAACTATGGCTACACCTTC.

This clonotype was detected a few times. The chain combines TRBV28 with TRBJ1-4, with 7 positions matching TRBD1. The CDR3 consists of 15 residues. The germline V gene encodes CDR1 MDHEN and CDR2 SYDVKM. The junction had 12 bases not matched to a gene; V was cut back by 6 bases and J by 8 bases. The CDR3 DNA reads as TGTGCCAGCAGCCGCAGGCAGGGGGTAAGGGAAAAACTGTTTTTT. It specifies CASSRRQGVREKLFF.

This clonotype has just a few counts. The chain combines TRBV29-1 with TRBJ2-1; TRBD1 matches 8 bases. The V segment lost 7 bases and the J segment 4 bases; nucleotides outside the gene matches: 9. This CDR3 contains 14 residues. The germline gives CDR1 SQVTM, CDR2 ANQGSEA. CDR3 DNA: TGCAGCGCACGGGGACAGGCCGTTTACAATGAGCAGTTCTTC. It encodes CSARGQAVYNEQFF.

The chain recombines TRBV5-6 with TRBJ2-1, with D unresolved. This CDR3 contains 12 residues. V dropped 0 bases and J dropped 6 bases, with 4 bases sitting between them. Germline V gene sequence: CDR1 SGHDT, CDR2 YYEEEE. CDR3 loop: CASSLVTNEQFF. CDR3 sequence (DNA): TGTGCCAGCAGCTTGGTCACCAATGAGCAGTTCTTC.

V usage is TRBV29-1 and J usage is TRBJ1-1, with TRBD1 matching 12 bases. CDR3 length: 13 residues. The V segment lost 6 bases and the J segment 6 bases; nucleotides outside the gene matches: 5. Germline V lookup: CDR1 SQVTM, CDR2 ANQGSEA. The CDR3 loop is CSVDRDRGPEAFF. The CDR3 DNA sequence: TGCAGCGTGGACCGGGACAGGGGGCCTGAAGCTTTCTTT. Filled out from reference TRBV29-1 and TRBJ1-1, the complete variable domain reads SAVISQKPSRDICQRGTSLTIQCQVDSQVTMMFWYRQQPGQSLTLIATANQGSEATYESGFVIDKFPISRPNLTFSTLTVSNMSPEDSSIYLCSVDRDRGPEAFFGQGTRLTVV.

The sample holds a few counts of this clonotype. The chain has TRBV18 and TRBJ1-5; D possibly corresponds to TRBD1 (5 bases). The germline V gene has CDR1 KGHSH and CDR2 LQKENI. Trimming removed 8 bases from V and 4 bases from J, with 12 bases in between. CDR3 size: 13 residues. CDR3 sequence: CASAPTENQPQHF. In DNA, the CDR3 is TGTGCCAGCGCTCCGACAGAGAATCAGCCCCAGCATTTT.

The chain combines TRBV12-3 or TRBV12-4 with TRBJ2-3, with D tentatively TRBD1 (6 bases). V was pared by 5 bases and J by 0 bases, with 6 bases between. The CDR3 runs 13 residues. The CDR3 DNA reads TGTGCCAGCAGTGGGACAAGCACAGATACGCAGTATTTT. Translation gives CASSGTSTDTQYF.

V and J are TRBV2 and TRBJ2-2; TRBD1 matches 8 bases. The ends lost 6 bases at V and 7 bases at J; junction bases unmatched: 7. The CDR3 loop spans 14 amino acids. Germline values: CDR1 SNHLY, CDR2 FYNNEI. The CDR3 region is CASRDRDFFGELFF. CDR3 in DNA: TGTGCCAGCAGGGACAGGGATTTTTTCGGGGAGCTGTTTTTT.

This clonotype was picked up a small number of times. This sequence joins TRBV12-3 or TRBV12-4 and TRBJ1-5; possibly TRBD1 for D (6 bases). V shed 7 bases and J shed 2 bases, with 15 bases lying between them. The CDR3 runs 15 residues. The CDR3 region is CASTLGGLGNQPQHF. DNA for the CDR3: TGTGCCAGCACCTTAGGGGGGCTCGGCAATCAGCCCCAGCATTTT.

The rearrangement joins TRBV13 to TRBJ2-1; TRBD2 agrees at 11 bases. V lost 5 bases to trimming and J lost 0 bases; unmatched junction nucleotides: 9. CDR1 and CDR2 from the germline V gene are PRHDT and FYEKMQ (reference sequence). The CDR3 has 18 amino acids. In DNA form, the CDR3 reads TGTGCCAGCAGCGCCGGACTAGCGGGCTATGTCTCCTACAATGAGCAGTTCTTC. Its translation: CASSAGLAGYVSYNEQFF.

This chain joins TRBV15 and TRBJ1-4, with 7 bases aligning to TRBD1. Unmatched junction bases numbered 2, after V lost 2 bases and J lost 8 bases. CDR3 length: 13 amino acids. Germline CDR1 reads LNHNV; CDR2 reads YYDKDF (reference sequence). DNA of the CDR3: TGTGCCACCAGCAGAACAGGGGTGGAAAAACTGTTTTTT. Its protein is CATSRTGVEKLFF.